This T cell receptor beta chain was documented in a study of cytomegalovirus exposure and HLA in healthy donors (dated by TCRdb to 2016 to 2017). For the wider study: According to a later analysis, one platform produced both the roughly 120 validation repertoires and the roughly 640 repertoires of the first cohort. The study aimed to test whether signatures of past pathogen exposure could be identified by cataloging public T cell receptors. Besides the first cohort of 500 to 700 subjects, a separate validation cohort made up of 120 different subjects was used. To predict cytomegalovirus infection status, the study brought together high-throughput TCR immunosequencing, statistical association of individual TCRs with disease status, and machine learning.

The library was prepared using the immunoSEQ multiplex PCR assay. Processing in the source paper ran as follows. A statistical classification framework was developed to diagnose cytomegalovirus status using the catalog of TCR beta chain sequences. In TCRdb, the immuneACCESS table is reduced to in-frame sequences with V and J assigned. These tables do not hold every clone; where another copy was compared, an unresolved V gene accounts for under half, and the others remain unexplained. The D gene and trimming were derived from the DNA, and the V and J assignments and clone size from that table. For this sample the table gives 150,000 to 200,000 clones, of which 84% were detected only once. The leading ten clones occupy roughly 10% of the sample. The count of this clone is one. Which antigen it targets is not known. No clone much larger than this one lies a single base away; base qualities are absent.

Its CDR3 holds 14 amino acids, cysteine through phenylalanine. Only CDR3 DNA remains: 42 bases, in frame from the first base. Reading the germline V gene gives CDR1 SGHRS and CDR2 YFSETQ. V ends up 2 bases short and J 8 bases short, with an unmatched junction base count of 6. The donors were included in the validation cohort of over a hundred subjects, a group kept apart from the approximately 690-subject first cohort. On the study overall, not on this receptor specifically: Cytomegalovirus status was reported to be diagnosed by the classifier with high specificity and sensitivity in both the original and validation cohorts. Most TCR sequences were seen in very few donors, while some public TCRs were found in many individuals. All 120 or so repertoires were used to score co-occurrence in the validation cohort in a later analysis, because that analysis had no HLA typing for the cohort. In the study, about 150 TCR beta chains were listed as associated with cytomegalovirus. It was suggested by the authors that the approach could potentially be generalized to other disease states and immunological phenotypes. A few of the identified cytomegalovirus-associated TCR beta chains were confirmed in vitro to be specific for cytomegalovirus antigens. In a later analysis, TCRs clustered in the first cohort were found to also tend to co-occur in the approximately 120 validation repertoires, with around 94% of cluster scores above 0.

The sequence came from a man aged 30 to 39 in good health and CMV-seropositive. Sequencing was done on a sample of PBMCs. This receptor chain uses TRBV5-1 and TRBJ1-4, with TRBD1 matching 7 junction bases. The CDR3 reads CASSLGGTREKLFF. The bases read TGCGCCAGCAGCTTAGGGGGCACGAGGGAAAAACTGTTTTTT.